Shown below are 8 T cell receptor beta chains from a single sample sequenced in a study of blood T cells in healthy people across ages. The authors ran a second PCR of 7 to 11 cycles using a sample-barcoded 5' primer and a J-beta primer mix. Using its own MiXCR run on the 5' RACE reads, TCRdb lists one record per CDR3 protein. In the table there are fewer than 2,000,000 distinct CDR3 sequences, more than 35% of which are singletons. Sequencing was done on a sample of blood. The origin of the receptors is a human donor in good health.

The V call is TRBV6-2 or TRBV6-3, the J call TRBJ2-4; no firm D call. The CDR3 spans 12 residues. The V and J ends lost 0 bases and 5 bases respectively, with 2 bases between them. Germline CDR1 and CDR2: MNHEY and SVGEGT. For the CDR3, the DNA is TGTGCCAGCAGTTACTCCCAAAACATTCAGTACTTC. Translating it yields CASSYSQNIQYF.

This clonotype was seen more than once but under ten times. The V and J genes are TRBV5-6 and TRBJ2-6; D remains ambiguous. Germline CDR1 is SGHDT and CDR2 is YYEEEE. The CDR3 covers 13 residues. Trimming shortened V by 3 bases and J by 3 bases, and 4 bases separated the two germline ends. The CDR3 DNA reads TGTGCCAGCAGCTATGATGGGGCCAACGTCCTGACTTTC. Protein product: CASSYDGANVLTF.

The CDR3 spells CASKTGSTEAFF. The CDR3 region has the DNA TGTGCCAGTAAGACAGGGAGTACTGAAGCTTTCTTT. The J gene is TRBJ1-1, the V gene TRBV6-5, with 7 bases that match TRBD1. From germline, CDR1 is MNHEY and CDR2 SVGAGI. The CDR3 has 12 residues. The V gene end was trimmed by 9 bases and the J gene end by 5 bases; junction bases not matched to a gene: 6.

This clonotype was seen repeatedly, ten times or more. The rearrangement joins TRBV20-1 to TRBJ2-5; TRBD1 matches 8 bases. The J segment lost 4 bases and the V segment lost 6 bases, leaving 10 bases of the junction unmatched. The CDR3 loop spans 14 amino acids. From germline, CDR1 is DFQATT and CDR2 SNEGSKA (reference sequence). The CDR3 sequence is CSAPTGQVRETQYF. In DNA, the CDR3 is TGCAGTGCCCCAACGGGACAGGTTCGAGAGACCCAGTACTTC.

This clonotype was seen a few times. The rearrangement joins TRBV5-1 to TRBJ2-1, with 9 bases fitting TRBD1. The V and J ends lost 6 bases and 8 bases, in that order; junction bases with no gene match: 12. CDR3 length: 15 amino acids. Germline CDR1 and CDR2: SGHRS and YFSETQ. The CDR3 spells CASTQMRQGGYEQFF. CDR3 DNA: TGCGCCAGCACCCAGATGCGACAGGGGGGGTATGAGCAGTTCTTC.

CDR3 bases: TGTGCCAGCAGCCGTTGGACAGGGGAGGCAGATACGCAGTATTTT. This gives the protein CASSRWTGEADTQYF. This rearrangement joins TRBV7-9 to TRBJ2-3; 9 positions match TRBD1. Germline V gives CDR1 SEHNR, CDR2 FQNEAQ (reference sequence). This CDR3 spans 15 amino acids. The V segment lost 5 bases and the J segment 4 bases; nucleotides outside the gene matches: 7. The variable domain in full, with the rest retrieved from reference TRBV7-9 and TRBJ2-3, is DTGVSQNPRHKITKRGQNVTFRCDPISEHNRLYWYRQTLGQGPEFLTYFQNEAQLEKSRLLSDRFSAERPKGSFSTLEIQRTEQGDSAMYLCASSRWTGEADTQYFGPGTRLTVL.

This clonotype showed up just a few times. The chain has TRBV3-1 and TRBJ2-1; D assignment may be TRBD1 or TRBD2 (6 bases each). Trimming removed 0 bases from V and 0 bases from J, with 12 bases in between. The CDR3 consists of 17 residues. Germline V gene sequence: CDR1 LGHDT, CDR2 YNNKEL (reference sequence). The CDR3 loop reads CASSQDSEGGSYNEQFF. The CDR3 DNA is TGTGCCAGCAGCCAAGATAGTGAGGGGGGCTCCTACAATGAGCAGTTCTTC.

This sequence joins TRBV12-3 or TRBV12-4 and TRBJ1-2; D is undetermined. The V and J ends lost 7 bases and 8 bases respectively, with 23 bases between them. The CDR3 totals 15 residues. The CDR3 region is CASTKSSLGAGGYTF. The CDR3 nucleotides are TGTGCCAGCACCAAATCAAGTCTGGGAGCGGGCGGCTACACCTTC.